A selection of T cell receptor beta chains follows, all from one sample in a study of T cells after yellow fever vaccination. MiXCR was run by TCRdb on the 5' RACE reads, yielding one entry per CDR3 protein. The data show about 170,000 distinct CDR3 sequences, approximately 11% seen once. Sequences were derived from CD8+ T cells sorted from PBMCs, sampled 15 days after the yellow fever booster vaccination. The source of these receptors is a young man who received the YFV17D yellow fever vaccine. Each CDR3 is given with its conserved first and last residue. D genes are given only for firm matches. Rows may omit the clone size; those that give it use once, few, many or a size class.

D gene: TRBD1; J gene: TRBJ1-2; V gene: TRBV27; clone size: -; CDR3 DNA: TGTGCCAGCAGTATGGGACAGGGTACTAACTATGGCTACACCTTC; CDR3 protein: CASSMGQGTNYGYTF
D gene: -; J gene: TRBJ2-3; V gene: TRBV12-3/TRBV12-4; clone size: few; CDR3 DNA: TGTGCCAGCAGGAGCAGGGGAGGCGGTACGCAGTATTTT; CDR3 protein: CASRSRGGGTQYF
D gene: TRBD1; J gene: TRBJ2-1; V gene: TRBV4-1; clone size: -; CDR3 DNA: TGCGCCAGCAGCCAAGGACAGGGTTTCCACAATGAGCAGTTCTTC; CDR3 protein: CASSQGQGFHNEQFF
D gene: TRBD1; J gene: TRBJ2-3; V gene: TRBV4-1; clone size: -; CDR3 DNA: TGCGCCAGCAGCCCTCGGAACAGGGGGGCGAGCACAGATACGCAGTATTTT; CDR3 protein: CASSPRNRGASTDTQYF
D gene: -; J gene: TRBJ2-1; V gene: TRBV7-2; clone size: -; CDR3 DNA: TGTGCCAGCAGCTTAGTAGGGGCAGCTACCTACAATGAGCAGTTCTTC; CDR3 protein: CASSLVGAATYNEQFF
D gene: -; J gene: TRBJ1-6; V gene: TRBV7-2; clone size: -; CDR3 DNA: TGTGCCAGCAGCTCCACCTTAGGAGGGGGGAATTCACCCCTCCACTTT; CDR3 protein: CASSSTLGGGNSPLHF
D gene: -; J gene: TRBJ2-5; V gene: TRBV7-9; clone size: few; CDR3 DNA: TGTGCCAGCAGCTTATCAGGGGACGGGCAAGAGACCCAGTACTTC; CDR3 protein: CASSLSGDGQETQYF
D gene: -; J gene: TRBJ1-4; V gene: TRBV4-3; clone size: many; CDR3 DNA: TGCGCCAGCAGCCAAGATCGACAGGTCGGGAATGAAAAACTGTTTTTT; CDR3 protein: CASSQDRQVGNEKLFF
D gene: -; J gene: TRBJ2-7; V gene: TRBV7-9; clone size: few; CDR3 DNA: TGTGCCAGCAGCGCGGAAACCTACGAGCAGTACTTC; CDR3 protein: CASSAETYEQYF
D gene: -; J gene: TRBJ2-1; V gene: TRBV4-3; clone size: many; CDR3 DNA: TGCGCCAGCAGCCCCGGTTCTAGCTCCTACAATGAGCAGTTCTTC; CDR3 protein: CASSPGSSSYNEQFF
D gene: -; J gene: TRBJ2-2; V gene: TRBV12-3/TRBV12-4; clone size: few; CDR3 DNA: TGTGCCAGCAGTTTACAATCCCCGGGCGGGGAGCTGTTTTTT; CDR3 protein: CASSLQSPGGELFF
D gene: TRBD2; J gene: TRBJ2-7; V gene: TRBV7-2; clone size: few; CDR3 DNA: TGTGCCAGCAGCTTAGAATACGGGGGGTCCATTGGGGAGCAGTACTTC; CDR3 protein: CASSLEYGGSIGEQYF
D gene: TRBD2; J gene: TRBJ2-3; V gene: TRBV12-3/TRBV12-4; clone size: few; CDR3 DNA: TGTGCCAGCAGGAACGGGACTAGCGCTTCCTGGGATACGCAGTATTTT; CDR3 protein: CASRNGTSASWDTQYF
D gene: -; J gene: TRBJ2-2; V gene: TRBV29-1; clone size: -; CDR3 DNA: TGCAGCGTCTTCCGGGGAACCGGGGAGCTGTTTTTT; CDR3 protein: CSVFRGTGELFF
D gene: TRBD2; J gene: TRBJ2-4; V gene: TRBV27; clone size: -; CDR3 DNA: TGTGCCAGCAGCCTGACTAGCAGCAAAAACATTCAGTACTTC; CDR3 protein: CASSLTSSKNIQYF
D gene: -; J gene: TRBJ1-2; V gene: TRBV7-2; clone size: -; CDR3 DNA: TGTGCCAGCAGCCCCTGGACAGATCGGGATGGCTACACCTTC; CDR3 protein: CASSPWTDRDGYTF
D gene: TRBD2; J gene: TRBJ2-7; V gene: TRBV9; clone size: many; CDR3 DNA: TGTGCCAGCAGCCCCTCCGGGGGAGGGGACCACGAGCAGTACTTC; CDR3 protein: CASSPSGGGDHEQYF
D gene: TRBD1; J gene: TRBJ1-5; V gene: TRBV28; clone size: -; CDR3 DNA: TGTGCCTGGTCCCAGGGACAGAATCAGCCCCAGCATTTT; CDR3 protein: CAWSQGQNQPQHF
D gene: TRBD2; J gene: TRBJ2-5; V gene: TRBV7-6; clone size: -; CDR3 DNA: TGTGCCAGCAGCTTAGCTAGCGGGGGAGCCTTGGGGACCCAGTACTTC; CDR3 protein: CASSLASGGALGTQYF
D gene: -; J gene: TRBJ1-6; V gene: TRBV4-1; clone size: few; CDR3 DNA: TGCGCCAGCAGCCAAGGTTCTTCGACACCCCTCCACTTT; CDR3 protein: CASSQGSSTPLHF
D gene: -; J gene: TRBJ2-2; V gene: TRBV7-9; clone size: -; CDR3 DNA: TGTGCCAGCCTAGGTACTGTCTCCGTCGTGACCGGGGAGCTGTTTTTT; CDR3 protein: CASLGTVSVVTGELFF
D gene: -; J gene: TRBJ2-3; V gene: TRBV6-5; clone size: few; CDR3 DNA: TGTGCCAGCAGGCATCCCACAGGGTTTTATCCTAGCACAGATACGCAGTATTTT; CDR3 protein: CASRHPTGFYPSTDTQYF
D gene: TRBD1; J gene: TRBJ2-7; V gene: TRBV5-1; clone size: -; CDR3 DNA: TGCGCCAGCAGCTGGCTGGGACAGGGGGCTTCCTACGAGCAGTACTTC; CDR3 protein: CASSWLGQGASYEQYF
D gene: -; J gene: TRBJ2-2; V gene: TRBV2; clone size: -; CDR3 DNA: TGTGCCAGCAGTGGAGTGGGGGCCGGGGAGCTGTTTTTT; CDR3 protein: CASSGVGAGELFF
D gene: TRBD1; J gene: TRBJ2-5; V gene: TRBV7-9; clone size: few; CDR3 DNA: TGTGCCAGCAGCTGGACCCGACAGGGGCCGAGTGGAGAGACCCAGTACTTC; CDR3 protein: CASSWTRQGPSGETQYF
D gene: -; J gene: TRBJ2-2; V gene: TRBV9; clone size: many; CDR3 DNA: TGTGCCAGCAGCGTAGGGGAACAGCCGAACACCGGGGAGCTGTTTTTT; CDR3 protein: CASSVGEQPNTGELFF
D gene: TRBD2; J gene: TRBJ2-1; V gene: TRBV7-6; clone size: -; CDR3 DNA: TGTGCCAGCAGCCATGCTCCAACCTTCGCGGGGGAGGTCCACAATGAGCAGTTCTTC; CDR3 protein: CASSHAPTFAGEVHNEQFF
D gene: -; J gene: TRBJ2-5; V gene: TRBV4-1; clone size: few; CDR3 DNA: TGCGCCAGCAGCCTTCACGGGGGCGAGACCCAGTACTTC; CDR3 protein: CASSLHGGETQYF
D gene: -; J gene: TRBJ1-1; V gene: TRBV3-2; clone size: -; CDR3 DNA: TGTGCCAGCAGCCAAGATCCCCCCGGCCGGCCTAGGAGAGGTGAAGCTTTCTTT; CDR3 protein: CASSQDPPGRPRRGEAFF
D gene: -; J gene: TRBJ2-2; V gene: TRBV5-5; clone size: few; CDR3 DNA: TGTGCCAGCAGCCCACCGGGGGCCGGGAACACCGGGGAGCTGTTTTTT; CDR3 protein: CASSPPGAGNTGELFF
D gene: -; J gene: TRBJ2-3; V gene: TRBV4-1; clone size: many; CDR3 DNA: TGCGCCAGCAGCCAAGATGGGGGCTCAGATACGCAGTATTTT; CDR3 protein: CASSQDGGSDTQYF
D gene: -; J gene: TRBJ1-5; V gene: TRBV27; clone size: few; CDR3 DNA: TGTGCCAGCAGTCCCGGGACGGTGGGACCCCAGCATTTT; CDR3 protein: CASSPGTVGPQHF
D gene: TRBD2; J gene: TRBJ2-3; V gene: TRBV2; clone size: -; CDR3 DNA: TGTGCCAGCATTTTGCGGGGGGGCACAGATACGCAGTATTTT; CDR3 protein: CASILRGGTDTQYF
D gene: TRBD2; J gene: TRBJ2-1; V gene: TRBV6-2/TRBV6-3; clone size: many; CDR3 DNA: TGTGCCAGCAGCTCAAGCGGGGGGGCGTGGGAGCAGTTCTTC; CDR3 protein: CASSSSGGAWEQFF
D gene: -; J gene: TRBJ1-2; V gene: TRBV4-1; clone size: few; CDR3 DNA: TGCGCCAGCAGCCAAGAGTCGAATTGGGAGTATGGCTACACCTTC; CDR3 protein: CASSQESNWEYGYTF
D gene: -; J gene: TRBJ1-3; V gene: TRBV6-5; clone size: many; CDR3 DNA: TGTGCCAGCAGTTACTCCCCGCGGGCCAATCTGGCTGGAAACACCATATATTTT; CDR3 protein: CASSYSPRANLAGNTIYF
D gene: TRBD1; J gene: TRBJ1-3; V gene: TRBV11-2; clone size: few; CDR3 DNA: TGTGCCAGCAGCTTGCCAGGGGGCCTAGACACCATATATTTT; CDR3 protein: CASSLPGGLDTIYF
D gene: TRBD2; J gene: TRBJ2-5; V gene: TRBV4-2; clone size: many; CDR3 DNA: TGTGCCAGCAGCCAAGAACTAGCGGGGGGAGTTGAAGAGACCCAGTACTTC; CDR3 protein: CASSQELAGGVEETQYF
D gene: -; J gene: TRBJ1-5; V gene: TRBV7-9; clone size: -; CDR3 DNA: TGTGCCAGCAGCGGACGACAGGATAGCAATCAGCCCCAGCATTTT; CDR3 protein: CASSGRQDSNQPQHF
D gene: TRBD2; J gene: TRBJ2-3; V gene: TRBV29-1; clone size: -; CDR3 DNA: TGCAGCGTTGAATGGGCTAGCGGGGGCACAGATACGCAGTATTTT; CDR3 protein: CSVEWASGGTDTQYF
D gene: -; J gene: TRBJ1-1; V gene: TRBV12-3/TRBV12-4; clone size: few; CDR3 DNA: TGTGCCAGCAGGGACGGAGGGGGCACTGAAGCTTTCTTT; CDR3 protein: CASRDGGGTEAFF
D gene: TRBD1; J gene: TRBJ2-1; V gene: TRBV6-2/TRBV6-3; clone size: many; CDR3 DNA: TGTGCCAGCAGTTCCACAGGGGTGAATGAGCAGTTCTTC; CDR3 protein: CASSSTGVNEQFF
D gene: -; J gene: TRBJ2-2; V gene: TRBV29-1; clone size: many; CDR3 DNA: TGCAGCGTTGTGTTCTGGACCGGGGAGCTGTTTTTT; CDR3 protein: CSVVFWTGELFF
D gene: TRBD1; J gene: TRBJ2-6; V gene: TRBV10-3; clone size: many; CDR3 DNA: TGTGCCATCAGTGGGACAGGACACTCTGGGGCCAACGTCCTGACTTTC; CDR3 protein: CAISGTGHSGANVLTF
D gene: TRBD2; J gene: TRBJ2-1; V gene: TRBV2; clone size: few; CDR3 DNA: TGTGCCAGCAGTACCTCCTCTTTTAGCGGGGGGGGTAGTGAGCAGTTCTTC; CDR3 protein: CASSTSSFSGGGSEQFF
D gene: -; J gene: TRBJ1-2; V gene: TRBV5-5; clone size: -; CDR3 DNA: TGTGCCAGCAGCTTCTGGGCAGTGGTTGGCGGCTACACCTTC; CDR3 protein: CASSFWAVVGGYTF
D gene: -; J gene: TRBJ2-3; V gene: TRBV9; clone size: few; CDR3 DNA: TGTGCCAGCCAAGGGGGGGCTAGCACAGATACGCAGTATTTT; CDR3 protein: CASQGGASTDTQYF
D gene: -; J gene: TRBJ2-5; V gene: TRBV24-1; clone size: -; CDR3 DNA: TGTGCCACCAGTGACTCTTTTACGGCCGGCGTGACCCAGTACTTC; CDR3 protein: CATSDSFTAGVTQYF
D gene: -; J gene: TRBJ1-2; V gene: TRBV27; clone size: few; CDR3 DNA: TGTGCCAGCAGCCCCGGCGGGGCGCAGGACATCTATGGCTACACCTTC; CDR3 protein: CASSPGGAQDIYGYTF
D gene: TRBD2; J gene: TRBJ2-5; V gene: TRBV13; clone size: few; CDR3 DNA: TGTGCCAGCAGCCCGGCTAGCGGGGGTGGCGAGACCCAGTACTTC; CDR3 protein: CASSPASGGGETQYF
D gene: -; J gene: TRBJ1-2; V gene: TRBV29-1; clone size: many; CDR3 DNA: TGCAGCGTTGAAGATGAGGCAGGGAGGTACACCTTC; CDR3 protein: CSVEDEAGRYTF
D gene: TRBD2; J gene: TRBJ2-7; V gene: TRBV7-8; clone size: -; CDR3 DNA: TGTGCCAGCAGCTTGGGGACTAGCGGGGGATTCTACGAGCAGTACTTC; CDR3 protein: CASSLGTSGGFYEQYF
D gene: -; J gene: TRBJ2-7; V gene: TRBV7-6; clone size: -; CDR3 DNA: TGTGCCAGCAGCTCCATAGTGGACAGCTCCTACGAGCAGTACTTC; CDR3 protein: CASSSIVDSSYEQYF
D gene: -; J gene: TRBJ2-3; V gene: TRBV7-3; clone size: -; CDR3 DNA: TGTGCCAGCAGCTTACCAGGGGCCACAGATACGCAGTATTTT; CDR3 protein: CASSLPGATDTQYF